These 27 T cell receptor beta chains came from one sample sequenced in a study of T cells in Graves' hyperthyroidism and ophthalmopathy. Researchers took RNA transcripts and amplified the TCR beta CDR3 regions from them. The HTBI primer set was used in a first-round RT-PCR of the TCR CDR3. Each CDR3 protein gets one entry after TCRdb re-called the multiplex PCR reads with MiXCR. The data show around 400,000 distinct CDR3 sequences, around 15% seen once. The specimen was blood. The receptor source for this set is a woman aged 60-75 years with Graves' ophthalmopathy.

The chain has TRBV6-1 and TRBJ2-7; D is perhaps TRBD1 or TRBD2 (5 bases each). V was cut by 8 bases and J by 3 bases, with 11 bases left in between. CDR1 is MNHNS, CDR2 SASEGT, per germline. This CDR3 is built from 12 residues. The CDR3 spells CASEGTFYEQYF. The DNA of the CDR3 is TGTGCCAGCGAGGGGACCTTCTACGAGCAGTACTTC.

This clonotype showed up just a few times. CDR3 protein: CSADSRQGWQTQYF. Written as DNA, the CDR3 is TGCAGTGCCGACAGCCGACAGGGGTGGCAGACCCAGTACTTC. The chain carries TRBV20-1 and TRBJ2-5; 8 bases map to TRBD1. The V and J ends lost 6 bases and 6 bases, in that order; junction bases with no gene match: 12. Germline V gene sequence: CDR1 DFQATT, CDR2 SNEGSKA (reference sequence). The CDR3 has 14 residues.

This clonotype was counted a few times. The rearrangement uses TRBV10-3 and TRBJ1-5; D is undetermined. The CDR3 totals 13 residues. Trimming shortened V by 10 bases and J by 5 bases, and 15 bases separated the two germline ends. Germline CDR1 reads ENHRY; CDR2 reads SYGVKD. This CDR3 is CATRGVSDQPQHF. CDR3 nucleotide sequence: TGTGCCACCCGCGGGGTCTCGGATCAGCCCCAGCATTTT.

The CDR3 here is CASSSRGEGELFF. CDR3 nucleotide sequence: TGTGCCAGCAGCTCTAGGGGGGAAGGGGAGCTGTTTTTT. The chain recombines TRBV7-3 with TRBJ2-2; D possibly uses TRBD1 or TRBD2 (6 bases each). CDR1 and CDR2 from the germline V gene are SGHTA and FQGTGA. The CDR3 is 13 residues long. The V and J ends lost 4 bases and 8 bases respectively, with 11 bases between them.

This clonotype was detected once. The genes are TRBV19 and TRBJ1-4; weak D call: TRBD1 (6 bases). Germline V lookup: CDR1 LNHDA, CDR2 SQIVND (reference sequence). Deletions cut 6 bases from V and 2 bases from J, with 13 bases between. The CDR3 has 15 amino acids. In nucleotides, the CDR3 is TGTGCCAGTAGGATACGGGGACACACTAATGAAAAACTGTTTTTT. It translates to CASRIRGHTNEKLFF.

For this clonotype: Being one base from a much bigger clone, this may be a read error. The CDR3 region has the DNA TGCGCCAGCAGCATGGGACGCAACAATGAGCAGTTCTTC. This sequence encodes CASSMGRNNEQFF. This chain connects TRBV5-1 to TRBJ2-1; D may match TRBD1 or TRBD2 (5 bases each). V lost 4 bases and J lost 5, with 10 bases in between. The CDR3 is made up of 13 amino acids. The germline V gene encodes CDR1 SGHRS and CDR2 YFSETQ.

The rearrangement joins TRBV6-1 to TRBJ1-2; TRBD1 agrees at 8 bases. Germline CDR1 reads MNHNS; CDR2 reads SASEGT. The V gene end was trimmed by 0 bases and the J gene end by 2 bases; junction bases not matched to a gene: 5. This CDR3 spans 16 amino acids. DNA of the CDR3: TGTGCCAGCAGTGAAGCGGGCTCAGGGGGCAACTATGGCTACACCTTC. Its protein product is CASSEAGSGGNYGYTF.

As regards this clonotype: A much larger clone is a single base away; this may be a read error. The rearrangement links TRBV24-1 to TRBJ2-1; 7 nucleotides align to TRBD2. Germline V gene lookup returns CDR1 KGHDR and CDR2 SFDVKD. The junction had 7 bases not matched to a gene; V was cut back by 3 bases and J by 0 bases. This CDR3 region has 17 residues. The CDR3 loop is CATSDPGASGSYNEQFF. The CDR3, as DNA: TGTGCCACCAGTGATCCCGGGGCTAGCGGCTCCTACAATGAGCAGTTCTTC.

The table lists this clonotype with a few counts. This chain uses TRBV5-4 with TRBJ1-4, with D possibly being TRBD1 (6 bases). From germline, CDR1 is SGHNT and CDR2 YYREEE (reference sequence). The CDR3 extends over 14 amino acids. V was cut by 2 bases and J by 5 bases, with 10 bases left in between. The CDR3 is CASSLDGQNEKLFF. The CDR3 DNA follows: TGTGCCAGCAGCTTAGACGGACAGAATGAAAAACTGTTTTTT. The whole variable domain, filled in from reference TRBV5-4 and TRBJ1-4, reads ETGVTQSPTHLIKTRGQQVTLRCSSQSGHNTVSWYQQALGQGPQFIFQYYREEENGRGNFPPRFSGLQFPNYSSELNVNALELDDSALYLCASSLDGQNEKLFFGSGTQLSVL.

The chain has TRBV10-1 and TRBJ1-1; D might be TRBD1 (6 bases). Trimming stripped 6 bases from V and 6 bases from J, with 14 bases between. This CDR3 is 13 amino acids long. CDR1 is WNHNN, CDR2 SYGVQD, per germline (reference sequence). CDR3 in DNA: TGCGCCAGCAGCCCCAGGGGAACTTCTGAAGCTTTCTTT. This translates into CASSPRGTSEAFF.

This clonotype has just a few counts. Possible read error: a much larger clone is one base away. The chain is built from TRBV3-1 and TRBJ2-3; D is perhaps TRBD2 (6 bases). This CDR3 is 15 amino acids long. The V gene's germline CDR1 is LGHDT and CDR2 YNNKEL (reference sequence). CDR3 amino acids: CASGQVPGRTDTQYF. CDR3 DNA: TGTGCCAGCGGCCAAGTCCCGGGGAGGACAGATACGCAGTATTTT.

This clonotype was seen a few times. This chain joins TRBV20-1 and TRBJ2-2; the D gene could be TRBD1 or TRBD2 (7 bases each). From germline, CDR1 is DFQATT and CDR2 SNEGSKA (reference sequence). V lost 5 bases and J 6 bases, leaving 19 bases between the germline ends. The CDR3 runs 15 residues. In DNA form, the CDR3 reads TGCAGTGCTGGAGGCCAGGGGGGGAAGGCCGGGGAGCTGTTTTTT. It encodes CSAGGQGGKAGELFF.

There are many counts of this clonotype. The genes are TRBV11-2 and TRBJ2-7, with TRBD2 matching 10 bases. The V gene's germline CDR1 is SGHAT and CDR2 FQNNGV. V trimming: 5 bases; J trimming: 2 bases; junction bases outside the gene matches: 9. This CDR3 is 16 amino acids long. CDR3 region: CASSAPGLAVTYEQYF. The CDR3 DNA reads as TGTGCCAGCAGCGCCCCCGGACTAGCGGTCACCTACGAGCAGTACTTC.

This clonotype occurred many times. J is TRBJ2-5 and V is TRBV7-2; 7 nucleotides match TRBD2. V lost 5 bases, J lost 4 bases, and 7 bases stayed unmatched. In germline, CDR1 is SGHTA, CDR2 FQGNSA. The CDR3 consists of 14 residues. The CDR3 bases are TGTGCCAGCAGCCACTATGCGGGAGTAGAGACCCAGTACTTC. The encoded protein is CASSHYAGVETQYF. The entire variable domain, with the rest obtained from reference TRBV7-2 and TRBJ2-5, is as follows: GAGVSQSPSNKVTEKGKDVELRCDPISGHTALYWYRQSLGQGLEFLIYFQGNSAPDKSGLPSDRFSAERTGGSVSTLTIQRTQQEDSAVYLCASSHYAGVETQYFGPGTRLLVL.

The CDR3 region is CSARDSPPATDTQYF. CDR3 bases: TGCAGTGCTAGAGATTCCCCGCCGGCAACGGATACGCAGTATTTT. J is TRBJ2-3 and V is TRBV20-1; D gene unclear. The CDR3 contains 15 residues. Trimming shortened V by 0 bases and J by 6 bases, and 16 bases separated the two germline ends. CDR1 is DFQATT, CDR2 SNEGSKA, per germline (reference sequence).

This chain joins TRBV10-3 and TRBJ2-1; 15 bases fit TRBD2. Germline V CDR1 and CDR2: ENHRY, SYGVKD. The CDR3 has 18 amino acids. Unmatched junction bases numbered 3, after V lost 2 bases and J lost 1 base. The CDR3 DNA is TGTGCCATCAGTGAGGCGGGACTAGCGGGAGGATCCTACAATGAGCAGTTCTTC. This codes for CAISEAGLAGGSYNEQFF.

This chain uses TRBV14 with TRBJ2-1, with 8 bases matching TRBD2. CDR3 length: 14 residues. Germline lookup yields CDR1 SGHDN and CDR2 FVKESK. The V gene end was trimmed by 5 bases and the J gene end by 8 bases; junction bases not matched to a gene: 8. CDR3 residues: CASSLGLGFHEQFF. DNA for the CDR3: TGTGCCAGCAGCTTGGGACTAGGTTTCCATGAGCAGTTCTTC.

This clonotype was observed a handful of times. V is TRBV7-9 and J is TRBJ1-2; TRBD1 might be the D (6 bases). This CDR3 comprises 14 residues. Germline V gene data show CDR1 as SEHNR and CDR2 as FQNEAQ (reference sequence). Trimming took off 6 bases at V and 4 bases at J, with 15 bases between the two ends. Written as DNA, the CDR3 is TGTGCCAGCAGACCAGACGGGGGGCCCTATGGCTACACCTTC. It specifies CASRPDGGPYGYTF. Full variable domain (missing parts from reference TRBV7-9 and TRBJ1-2): DTGVSQNPRHKITKRGQNVTFRCDPISEHNRLYWYRQTLGQGPEFLTYFQNEAQLEKSRLLSDRFSAERPKGSFSTLEIQRTEQGDSAMYLCASRPDGGPYGYTFGSGTRLTVV.

The J gene is TRBJ2-7, the V gene TRBV7-9, with a possible D match to TRBD1 (6 bases). The V and J ends lost 5 bases and 7 bases respectively, with 15 bases between them. Germline-derived CDR1 and CDR2 are SEHNR and FQNEAQ (reference sequence). CDR3 length: 13 residues. CDR3 loop: CASSDAGVGEQYF. The CDR3 DNA is TGTGCCAGCAGCGACGCAGGGGTGGGAGAGCAGTACTTC.

In the case of this clonotype: This may be a read error, as it is one base from a much larger clone. V gene TRBV7-9 combines with J gene TRBJ2-3, with 15 positions matching TRBD2. The CDR3 sequence is 16 residues long. The germline CDR1 and CDR2 sequences are SEHNR and FQNEAQ (reference sequence). Germline trimming cut 4 bases from V and 4 bases from J; bases unmatched to any gene: 3. CDR3 bases: TGTGCCAGCAGCTCGGGACTAGCGGGAGGTTCAGATACGCAGTATTTT. As protein: CASSSGLAGGSDTQYF.

The V call is TRBV28, the J call TRBJ1-2, with D tentatively TRBD1 (6 bases). Germline loops: CDR1 MDHEN, CDR2 SYDVKM. Between the trimmed V and J ends, which lost 4 bases and 7 bases, there was a span of 10 bases. The CDR3 is made up of 12 amino acids. CDR3 loop: CASSSRGTGYTF. CDR3 sequence (DNA): TGTGCCAGCAGTTCAAGGGGGACTGGCTACACCTTC.

The table lists this clonotype with many counts. This rearrangement joins TRBV5-1 to TRBJ2-1; D is undetermined. The CDR3 loop spans 15 amino acids. V was clipped by 0 bases and J by 5 bases, with 12 bases between them. Germline assignment: CDR1 SGHRS and CDR2 YFSETQ. The CDR3: CASSLELGFNNEQFF. DNA of the CDR3: TGCGCCAGCAGCTTGGAGTTAGGGTTCAACAATGAGCAGTTCTTC.

This clonotype was seen at least ten times. This chain joins TRBV24-1 and TRBJ2-3; 7 nucleotides align to TRBD2. From germline, CDR1 is KGHDR and CDR2 SFDVKD. Trimming at V came to 7 bases and at J to 0 bases, leaving 3 bases not matched to a gene. The CDR3 runs to 14 residues. This CDR3 reads CATRGGTSTDTQYF. CDR3 DNA: TGTGCCACCAGGGGGGGGACTAGCACAGATACGCAGTATTTT.

This clonotype has only a few counts. The chain uses TRBV9 and TRBJ2-1, with 8 bases that match TRBD2. The CDR3 is 16 residues long. Losses at the gene ends were 3 bases for V and 0 bases for J; bases not matched to a gene: 5. CDR1 is SGDLS and CDR2 is YYNGEE in the germline V gene. The CDR3: CASSAQAGASYNEQFF. CDR3 DNA sequence: TGTGCCAGCAGCGCTCAAGCGGGAGCCTCCTACAATGAGCAGTTCTTC.

This clonotype was detected ten times or more. The chain is built from TRBV3-1 and TRBJ2-7; 11 nucleotides line up with TRBD2. V trimming: 2 bases; J trimming: 6 bases; junction bases outside the gene matches: 9. This CDR3 spans 16 amino acids. CDR1 is LGHDT and CDR2 is YNNKEL in the germline V gene (reference sequence). The CDR3 sequence: CASSQPRLSGRGEQYF. CDR3 nucleotide sequence: TGTGCCAGCAGCCAACCTCGACTTAGCGGGAGGGGCGAGCAGTACTTC.

This clonotype was seen only a few times. This chain joins TRBV2 and TRBJ2-5, with 9 bases aligning to TRBD1. The V gene end was trimmed by 5 bases and the J gene end by 2 bases; junction bases not matched to a gene: 6. Germline V gene sequence: CDR1 SNHLY, CDR2 FYNNEI. CDR3 size: 15 residues. The CDR3 loop is CASSTGGAGQETQYF. CDR3 coding DNA: TGTGCCAGCAGTACAGGGGGCGCAGGACAAGAGACCCAGTACTTC.

This clonotype has at least ten counts. The chain recombines TRBV24-1 with TRBJ2-3; D is uncertain. Trimming removed 3 bases at V and 0 bases at J, with 3 bases between. There are 13 residues in the CDR3. CDR1 KGHDR and CDR2 SFDVKD come from the germline V gene. The CDR3 region is CATSDGSTDTQYF. The CDR3 region has the DNA TGTGCCACCAGTGATGGGAGCACAGATACGCAGTATTTT.